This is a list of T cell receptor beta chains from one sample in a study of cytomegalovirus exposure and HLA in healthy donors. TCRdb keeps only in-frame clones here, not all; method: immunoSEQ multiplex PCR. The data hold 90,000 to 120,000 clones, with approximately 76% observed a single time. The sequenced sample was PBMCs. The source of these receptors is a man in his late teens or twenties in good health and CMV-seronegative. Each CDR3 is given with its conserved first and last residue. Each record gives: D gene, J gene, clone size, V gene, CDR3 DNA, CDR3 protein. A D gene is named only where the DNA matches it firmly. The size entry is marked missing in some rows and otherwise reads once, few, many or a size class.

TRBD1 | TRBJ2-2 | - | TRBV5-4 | TGTGCCAGCGGGGGACAGGGGCCTAAAGTGGGGGAGCTGTTTTTT | CASGGQGPKVGELFF
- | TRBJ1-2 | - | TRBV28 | TGTGCCAGCAGCTCGCGGGGATTCTATGGCTACACCTTC | CASSSRGFYGYTF
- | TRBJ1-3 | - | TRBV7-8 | TGTGCCAGCAGCCCCCAGGGAACCCCTGGAAACACCATATATTTT | CASSPQGTPGNTIYF
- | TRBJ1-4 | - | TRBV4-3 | TGCGCCAGCAGCCAACCGCCTTGGGCACCTGCTAATGAAAAACTGTTTTTT | CASSQPPWAPANEKLFF
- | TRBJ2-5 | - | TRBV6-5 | TGTGCCAGCAGTTATCTAGAGACCCAGTACTTC | CASSYLETQYF
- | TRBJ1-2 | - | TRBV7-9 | TGTGCCAGCAGCTCACGGCGGAACTATGGCTACACCTTC | CASSSRRNYGYTF
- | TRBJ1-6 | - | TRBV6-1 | TGTGCCACCCGGCCGGACTTGGTTTACTCACCCCTCCACTTT | CATRPDLVYSPLHF
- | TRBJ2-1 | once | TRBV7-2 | TGTGCCAGCAGCTTAGTCAACCACCGCGGTGAGCAGTTCTTC | CASSLVNHRGEQFF
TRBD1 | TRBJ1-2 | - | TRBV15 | TGTGCCACCAGCAGATCGACAGGGTTTTACGGCTACACCTTC | CATSRSTGFYGYTF
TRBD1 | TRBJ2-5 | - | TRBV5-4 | TGTGCCAGCAGGAATCAGGGGGCAGGGGAGACCCAGTACTTC | CASRNQGAGETQYF
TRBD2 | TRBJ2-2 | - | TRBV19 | TGTGCCAGTAGGAATAGCGGGGGGGCCGGGACCGGGGAGCTGTTTTTT | CASRNSGGAGTGELFF
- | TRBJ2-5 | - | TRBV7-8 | TGTGCCAGCAGCCCGATAAGTAGCGGTTGGGGCCAAGAGACCCAGTACTTC | CASSPISSGWGQETQYF
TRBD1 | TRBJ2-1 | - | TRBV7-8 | TGTGCCAGCAGCTTAGCTTTGGACAGGGTAAGGGATGAGCAGTTCTTC | CASSLALDRVRDEQFF
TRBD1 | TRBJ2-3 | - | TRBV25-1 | TGTGCCAGCAGTGAGACAGGGACATATACGCAGTATTTT | CASSETGTYTQYF
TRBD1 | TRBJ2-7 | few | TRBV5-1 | TGCGCCAGCAGCTTGGAGACAGGGACCTCCTACGAGCAGTACTTC | CASSLETGTSYEQYF
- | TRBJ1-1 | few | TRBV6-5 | TGTGCCAGCAGTTACCGCCGGGATAAGTCCACTGAAGCTTTCTTT | CASSYRRDKSTEAFF
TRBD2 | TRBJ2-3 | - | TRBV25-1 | TGTGCCAGCAGTGAAGGAGCGGGGGGGGCCCATAGCACAGATACGCAGTATTTT | CASSEGAGGAHSTDTQYF
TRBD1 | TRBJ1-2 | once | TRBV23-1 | TGCGCCAGCAGTCAACCTCGGGACAGGGAATTGATGGGTGGCTACACCTTC | CASSQPRDRELMGGYTF
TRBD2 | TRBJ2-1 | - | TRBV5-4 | TGTGCCAGCAGGGGGGGGACTAGCGGCTACAATGAGCAGTTCTTC | CASRGGTSGYNEQFF
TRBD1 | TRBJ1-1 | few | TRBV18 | TGTGCCAGCTCATTAGGACAGGGGAAGAACACTGAAGCTTTCTTT | CASSLGQGKNTEAFF
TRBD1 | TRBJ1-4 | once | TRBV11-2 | TGTGCCAGCAGCTTAGCCTTAGGACGTAGGGACAGGAGGAATGAAAAACTGTTTTTT | CASSLALGRRDRRNEKLFF
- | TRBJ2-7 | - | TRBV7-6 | TGTGCCAGCAGCTTAGTGCAAGGGACAATCTACGAGCAGTACTTC | CASSLVQGTIYEQYF
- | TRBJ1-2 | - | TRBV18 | TGTGCCAGCTCACCAGGCAGAAACTATGGCTACACCTTC | CASSPGRNYGYTF
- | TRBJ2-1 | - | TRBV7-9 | TGTGCCAGCAGCCCTGGGGGGGCCCTCTACAATGAGCAGTTCTTC | CASSPGGALYNEQFF
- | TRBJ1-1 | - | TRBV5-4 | TGTGCCAGCAGCCGACCAACAGAGAACACTGAAGCTTTCTTT | CASSRPTENTEAFF
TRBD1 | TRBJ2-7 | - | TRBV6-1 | TGTGCCAGCAGGGAGGTAGGGGGCCACGAGCAGTACTTC | CASREVGGHEQYF
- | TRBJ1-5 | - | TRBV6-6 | TGTGCCAGCAGTTACACCCCGGGGAGGGAGGAACAGCCCCAGCATTTT | CASSYTPGREEQPQHF
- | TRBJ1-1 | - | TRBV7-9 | TGTTCCAGCAGCCCTCTAATCAGGGTAGACACTGAAGCTTTCTTT | CSSSPLIRVDTEAFF
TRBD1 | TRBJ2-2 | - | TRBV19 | TGTGCCAGTAGTAAGGGGGGACAGGGGGAGTCCGGGGAGCTGTTTTTT | CASSKGGQGESGELFF
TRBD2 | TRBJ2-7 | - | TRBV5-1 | TGCGCCAGCAGCTTTTGGGGATCCGGGACTAGCGGGGCTAGCTCCTACGAGCAGTACTTC | CASSFWGSGTSGASSYEQYF
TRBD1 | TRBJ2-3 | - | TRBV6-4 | TGTGCCAGCAGTGATGGGACAGGGGGCGCAGATACGCAGTATTTT | CASSDGTGGADTQYF
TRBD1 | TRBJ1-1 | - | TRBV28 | TGTGCCAGCAGTCAGGGACAGATCACTGAAGCTTTCTTT | CASSQGQITEAFF
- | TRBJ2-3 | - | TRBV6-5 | TGTGCCAGCAGGAGGGACTTCCTAGATACGCAGTATTTT | CASRRDFLDTQYF
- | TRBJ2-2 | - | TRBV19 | TGTGCCAGTAGTTTGCAGGTTCGTCAGGGATACACCGGGGAGCTGTTTTTT | CASSLQVRQGYTGELFF
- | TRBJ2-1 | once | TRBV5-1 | TGCGCCAGCAGCCCCAACCGGGGTTTGGACAATGAGCAGTTCTTC | CASSPNRGLDNEQFF
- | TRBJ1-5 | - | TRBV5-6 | TGTGCCAGCAGCTTGGCGGGGGGGTACAATCAGCCCCAGCATTTT | CASSLAGGYNQPQHF
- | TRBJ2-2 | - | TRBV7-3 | TGTGCCAGCAGCCCCACCCCGACAGGTCTAACCGGGGAGCTGTTTTTT | CASSPTPTGLTGELFF
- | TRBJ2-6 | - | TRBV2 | TGTGCCAGCAGCGGACAGTTTATCTCTGGGGCCAACGTCCTGACTTTC | CASSGQFISGANVLTF
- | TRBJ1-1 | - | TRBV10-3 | TGTGCCACCTCAGGGGCGAACACTGAAGCTTTCTTT | CATSGANTEAFF
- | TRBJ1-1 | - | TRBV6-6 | TGTGCCAGCGGGCCATACAGAGCCGCGCACACTGAAGCTTTCTTT | CASGPYRAAHTEAFF